This TCR beta chain was identified in a study of response to subunit inactivated influenza vaccine. Overall study results and limits: The authors suggested that every seasonal influenza vaccination recruits few new T cells.

This CDR3 has 16 residues. V dropped 3 bases and J dropped 4; count of bases not matched to a gene: 8. Germline lookup yields CDR1 MNHEY and CDR2 SMNVEV (reference sequence). This clonotype has a count of ten or more. Its target is unknown. TCRdb re-called the RT-PCR reads with MiXCR, one entry per CDR3 protein. The table shows roughly 170,000 distinct CDR3 sequences, with around 8.8% occurring only once. The specimen comprised non-naive T cells sorted from PBMCs, sampled on the day of vaccination. The TCR originated in a man aged 50 to 60 who received an inactivated influenza vaccine. This chain joins TRBV27 and TRBJ2-7; TRBD1 aligns across 11 bases. The CDR3 protein is CASSFRPGQGGYEQYF. CDR3 in DNA: TGTGCCAGCAGTTTCCGACCGGGACAGGGGGGGTACGAGCAGTACTTC.